The source of this TCR beta chain is a study of T cells expressing NK-cell markers. On the study more broadly: Of eight sequenced donors, seven were HCMV-seropositive and one HCMV-seronegative.

Germline lookup yields CDR1 KGHDR and CDR2 SFDVKD. CDR3 length: 14 residues. Reanalyzing the 5' RACE reads, TCRdb keeps one entry per CDR3 protein, without DNA. The sample's table shows a few hundred thousand distinct CDR3 sequences. Material for sequencing was blood T cells: a sorted CD56 or NKG2C T cell subset, CD4+ or CD8+ T cells, or bulk PBMC T cells (not recorded which). The TCR sequence derives from a man aged 18 to 29 in good health. The chain combines TRBV24-1 with TRBJ2-5; TCRdb's D call of TRBD1 is untestable without DNA. CDR3 region: CATSVTGPKETQYF.